Included here is one T cell receptor (beta chain) sequence, with context. Its specificity is not known. This sample stems from a study of blood T cells in healthy people across ages. The study's findings and limits: Observed TCR beta diversity per million T cells went down as age went up. This fall followed a roughly linear course with age.

Sample-barcoded 5' priming and a J-beta primer mix drove a second PCR of about 7 to 11 cycles. TCRdb itself ran the 5' RACE reads through MiXCR, one entry per CDR3 protein. This sample has around 1,800,000 distinct CDR3 sequences; about 39% occur once, and the top ten carry 20% to 25%. V lost 5 bases to trimming and J lost 3 bases, with 14 bases between them. Germline values: CDR1 MNHNY, CDR2 SVGAGI (reference sequence). The CDR3 loop spans 15 amino acids. Sequenced sample: blood. This TCR came from a human donor in good health. The rearrangement links TRBV6-6 to TRBJ1-5; D is ambiguous. The CDR3: CASSLRRVANQPQHF. CDR3 coding DNA: TGTGCCAGCAGTCTGCGACGGGTAGCCAATCAGCCCCAGCATTTT.